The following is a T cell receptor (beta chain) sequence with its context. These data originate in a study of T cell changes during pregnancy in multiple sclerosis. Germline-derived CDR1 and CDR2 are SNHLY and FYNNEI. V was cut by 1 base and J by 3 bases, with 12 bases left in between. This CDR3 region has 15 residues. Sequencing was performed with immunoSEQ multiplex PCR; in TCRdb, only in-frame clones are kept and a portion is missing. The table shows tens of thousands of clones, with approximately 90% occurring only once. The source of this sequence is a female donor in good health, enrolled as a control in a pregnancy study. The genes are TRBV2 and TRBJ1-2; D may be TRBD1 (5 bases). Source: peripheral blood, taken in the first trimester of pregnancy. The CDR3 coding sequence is TGTGCCAGCAGTGAAGGGGCCAGGGCGGACTATGGCTACACCTTC. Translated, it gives CASSEGARADYGYTF.